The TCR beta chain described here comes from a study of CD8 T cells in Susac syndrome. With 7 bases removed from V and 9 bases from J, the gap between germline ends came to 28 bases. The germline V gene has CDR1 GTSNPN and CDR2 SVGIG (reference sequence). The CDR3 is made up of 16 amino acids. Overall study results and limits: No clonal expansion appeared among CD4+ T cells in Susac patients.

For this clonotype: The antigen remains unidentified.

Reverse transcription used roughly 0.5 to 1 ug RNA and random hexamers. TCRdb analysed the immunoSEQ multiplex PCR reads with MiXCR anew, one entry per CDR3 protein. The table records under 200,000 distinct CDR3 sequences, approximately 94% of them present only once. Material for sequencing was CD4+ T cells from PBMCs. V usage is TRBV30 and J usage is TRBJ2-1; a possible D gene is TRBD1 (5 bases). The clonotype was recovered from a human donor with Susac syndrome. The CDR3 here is CALDPIGSLRRGEQFF. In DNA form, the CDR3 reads TGTGCCTTGGACCCCATCGGGTCTTTACGAAGGGGTGAGCAGTTCTTC. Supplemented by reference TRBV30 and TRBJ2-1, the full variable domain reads SQTIHQWPATLVQPVGSPLSLECTVEGTSNPNLYWYRQAAGRGLQLLFYSVGIGQISSEVPQNLSASRPQDRQFILSSKKLLLSDSGFYLCALDPIGSLRRGEQFFGPGTRLTVL.